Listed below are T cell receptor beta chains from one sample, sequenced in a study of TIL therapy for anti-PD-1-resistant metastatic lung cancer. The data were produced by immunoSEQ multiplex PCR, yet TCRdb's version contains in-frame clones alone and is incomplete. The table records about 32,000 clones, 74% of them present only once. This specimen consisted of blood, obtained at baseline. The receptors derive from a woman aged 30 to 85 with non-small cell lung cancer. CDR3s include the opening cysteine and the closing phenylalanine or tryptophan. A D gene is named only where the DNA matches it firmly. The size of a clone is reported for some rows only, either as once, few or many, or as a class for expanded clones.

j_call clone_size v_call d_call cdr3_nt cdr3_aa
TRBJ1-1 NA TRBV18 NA TGTGCCAGCTCACCACCGCCAGGAGCTTTCTTT CASSPPPGAFF
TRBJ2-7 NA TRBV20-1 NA TGCAGTGCCCAGGTAGACTACGAGCAGTACTTC CSAQVDYEQYF
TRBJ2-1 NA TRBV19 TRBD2 TGTGCCAGTAGTATAGGGCTAGGACTAGCGGATATGAATGAGCAGTTCTTC CASSIGLGLADMNEQFF
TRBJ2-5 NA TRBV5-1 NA TGCGCCAGCAGCTCAAATTCAGAGACCCAGTACTTC CASSSNSETQYF
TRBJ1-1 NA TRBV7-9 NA TGTGCCAGCAGCTTAGAAGTAGGGAACACTGAAGCTTTCTTT CASSLEVGNTEAFF
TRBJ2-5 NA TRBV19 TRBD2 TGTGCCAGTAGTATGGATGGACTAGCGGATGAGACCCAGTACTTC CASSMDGLADETQYF
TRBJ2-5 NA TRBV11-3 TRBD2 TGTGCCAGCAGCAAGGGACTAGCGGGAGGGAACCAAGAGACCCAGTACTTC CASSKGLAGGNQETQYF
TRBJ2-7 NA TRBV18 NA TGTGCCAGCTCACCACCTACAGCGGACGAGCAGTACTTC CASSPPTADEQYF
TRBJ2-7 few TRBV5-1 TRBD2 TGCGCCAGCAGTTCCTTAGCGGGAGGGGGGACCTACGAGCAGTACTTC CASSSLAGGGTYEQYF
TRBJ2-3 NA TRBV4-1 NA TGCGCCAGCAGCCAAAGCGTAGGGGGAATCACAGATACGCAGTATTTT CASSQSVGGITDTQYF
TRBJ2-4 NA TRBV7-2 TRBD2 TGTGCCAGCAGCTTAGGAACGACTAGCGGGGTTGTATACAAAAACATTCAGTACTTC CASSLGTTSGVVYKNIQYF
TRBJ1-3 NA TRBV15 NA TGTGCCACCAGCGTGAGAAACACCATATATTTT CATSVRNTIYF
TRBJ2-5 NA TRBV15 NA TGTGCCACTGAACTGGCGGGGGAGACCCAGTACTTC CATELAGETQYF
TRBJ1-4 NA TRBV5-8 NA TGTGCCAGCACCTTCAACGACGTTAATGAAAAACTGTTTTTT CASTFNDVNEKLFF
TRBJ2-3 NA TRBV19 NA TGTGCCAGTAGTATTAGGGTGGTAGCGACAAGCACAGATACGCAGTATTTT CASSIRVVATSTDTQYF
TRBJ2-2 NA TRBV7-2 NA TGTGCCAGCAGCTTACAAGGGACCACCGGGGAGCTGTTTTTT CASSLQGTTGELFF
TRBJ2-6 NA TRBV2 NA TGTGCCAGCAGTGAATTAACAGGCTCTGGGGCCAACGTCCTGACTTTC CASSELTGSGANVLTF
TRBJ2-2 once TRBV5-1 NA TGCGCCAGCAGCTTGGGGCCGGTGGGGGACACCGGGGAGCTGTTTTTT CASSLGPVGDTGELFF
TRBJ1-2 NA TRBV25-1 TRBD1 TGTGCCAGCAGTGAATCAGGGGGATATGGCTACACCTTC CASSESGGYGYTF
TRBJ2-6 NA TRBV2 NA TGTGCCAGCAGTGAATTCTCTGGGGCCAACGTCCTGACTTTC CASSEFSGANVLTF
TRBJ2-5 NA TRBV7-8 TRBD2 TGTGCCAGCAGCTCCTGGACTAGTTTGGAGACCCAGTACTTC CASSSWTSLETQYF
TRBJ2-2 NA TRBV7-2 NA TGTGCCAGCAGCTTGATCGGGGAGCTGTTTTTT CASSLIGELFF
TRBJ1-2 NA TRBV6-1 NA TGTGCCAGCAGTGAAGCTTCATACATTAACTATGGCTACACCTTC CASSEASYINYGYTF
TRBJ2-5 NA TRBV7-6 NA TGTGCCAGCAGCTTAGTGGGTGAGACCCAGTACTTC CASSLVGETQYF
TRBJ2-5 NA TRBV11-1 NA TGTGCCAGCAGCCACATGCAAGAGACCCAGTACTTC CASSHMQETQYF
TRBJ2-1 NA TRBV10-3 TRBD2 TGTGCCATCAGTGATCAGCGGGGGGACAATGAGCAGTTCTTC CAISDQRGDNEQFF
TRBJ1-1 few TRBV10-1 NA TGCGCCAGCACTAAAGAAGCGGACACTGAAGCTTTCTTT CASTKEADTEAFF
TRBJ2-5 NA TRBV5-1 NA TGCGCCAGCAGCTTGGCCCCGGGAGTCCAAGAGACCCAGTACTTC CASSLAPGVQETQYF
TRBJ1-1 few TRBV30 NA TGTGCCTATCAAGGGGGTTGGACTGAAGCTTTCTTT CAYQGGWTEAFF
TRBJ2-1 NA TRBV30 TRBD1 TGTGCCTGGAGTTACATCTATTCCCGGGACAGGGGGCGGGCGGCCTACTACAATGAGCAGTTCTTC CAWSYIYSRDRGRAAYYNEQFF
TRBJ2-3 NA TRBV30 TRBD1 TGTGCCTACCTACAGGGGTTAGCAGATACGCAGTATTTT CAYLQGLADTQYF
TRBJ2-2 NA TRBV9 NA TGTGCCAGCAGGAGAACAGGAGAGAACACCGGGGAGCTGTTTTTT CASRRTGENTGELFF
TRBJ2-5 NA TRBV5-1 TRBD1 TGCGCCAGCAGGTCCGGGACAGGGGTCCAAGAGACCCAGTACTTC CASRSGTGVQETQYF
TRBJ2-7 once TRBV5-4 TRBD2 TGTGCCAGCAGCTCCGACGGGAGGCGCGACTACGAGCAGTACTTC CASSSDGRRDYEQYF
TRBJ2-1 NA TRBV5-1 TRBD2 TGCGCCAGCAGCGAGCGTCCTAGCGGGACTTACAATGAGCAGTTCTTC CASSERPSGTYNEQFF
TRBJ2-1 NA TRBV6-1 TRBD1 TGTGCCAGCAGTGAATTTCGGACAGGGTCCTACAATGAGCAGTTCTTC CASSEFRTGSYNEQFF
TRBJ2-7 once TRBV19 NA TGTGCCAGTAGTATAGTGGCCGGGGGCTACGAGCAGTACTTC CASSIVAGGYEQYF
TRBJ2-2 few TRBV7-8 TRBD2 TGTGCCAGCCTAAGCGGGAGGGCCGGGACCGGGGAGCTGTTTTTT CASLSGRAGTGELFF
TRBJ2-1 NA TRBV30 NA TGTGCCTGGTCGTTGCCGGGTGAGCAGTTCTTC CAWSLPGEQFF
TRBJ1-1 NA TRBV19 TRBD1 TGTGCCAGTAGTAAACCCCTCAGGGGGTCTCATGCTTTCTTT CASSKPLRGSHAFF
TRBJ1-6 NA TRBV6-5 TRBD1 TGTGCCAGCAGTCTCCAACAGGGGAGGAATTCACCCCTCCACTTT CASSLQQGRNSPLHF
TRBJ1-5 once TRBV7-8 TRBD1 TGTGCCAGCAGTTGGACAGGGGCAAATCAGCCCCAGCATTTT CASSWTGANQPQHF
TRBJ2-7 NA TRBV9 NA TGTGCCAGCAGCGTAGCAGGGAGTATATCCTACGAGCAGTACTTC CASSVAGSISYEQYF
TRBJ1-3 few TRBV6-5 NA TGTGCCAGCAGTCCAGCGATCTCTGGAAACACCATATATTTT CASSPAISGNTIYF
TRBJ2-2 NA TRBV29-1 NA TGCAGCGTTGGAACTAGAAGTACCGGGGAGCTGTTTTTT CSVGTRSTGELFF
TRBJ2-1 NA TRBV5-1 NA TGCGCCAGCAGCTTGGCCCAAAGGGATGAGCAGTTCTTC CASSLAQRDEQFF
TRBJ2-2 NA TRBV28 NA TGTGCCAGCTTTTCCTCTTTCACATGGACCGGGGAGCTGTTTTTT CASFSSFTWTGELFF
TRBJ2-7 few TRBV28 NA TGTGCCAGCAGTCCCCTTGGGGGGGACATCAGGTACGAGCAGTACTTC CASSPLGGDIRYEQYF
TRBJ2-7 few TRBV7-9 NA TGTGCCAGCAGCCAAGGGGCCACCTCCTACGAGCAGTACTTC CASSQGATSYEQYF
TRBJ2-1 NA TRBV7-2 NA TGTGCCAGCAGCTTAGTCGGTCCTGGAGTAAATGAGCAGTTCTTC CASSLVGPGVNEQFF
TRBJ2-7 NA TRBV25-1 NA TGTGCCAGCAGTGAGGACAGCTCGTGGTACTTC CASSEDSSWYF
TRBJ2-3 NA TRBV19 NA TGTGCCAGTAGTAGGCTGGATACGCAGTATTTT CASSRLDTQYF
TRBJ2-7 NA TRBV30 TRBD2 TGTGCCTGGAGTGTAGAGGAGCGGGAGACGGGGGAGCAGTACTTC CAWSVEERETGEQYF
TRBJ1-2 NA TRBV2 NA TGTGCCAGCCTTGGTGTAGTTGGGGGTTACTATGGCTACACCTTC CASLGVVGGYYGYTF
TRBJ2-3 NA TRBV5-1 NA TGCGCCAGCAGCTTGGAGCCGACTAGGGATACGCAGTATTTT CASSLEPTRDTQYF